The 30 T cell receptor beta chains listed next were all sequenced from one sample in a study of tumor-infiltrating lymphocytes in primary liver carcinoma. Without any cell sorting, roughly 20-30 mg of bulk tissue yielded co-extracted RNA and DNA. From around 500 ng total RNA, TCR beta cDNA was generated with a primer in the constant region. Sequencing libraries for TCR beta derived from three nested multiplex PCR rounds that used slightly modified ARM-PCR. Rounds one and two of PCR, each of 10 cycles, were primed with TRBV1-TRBV30 forward primers and a C-beta reverse primer. Using its own MiXCR run on the multiplex PCR reads, TCRdb lists one record per CDR3 protein. Seen here are about 48,000 distinct CDR3 sequences, about three quarters observed once, and the top ten hold approximately 25%. What was sequenced was liver tumor tissue from sampling region 3. Subset denoted: tumor region T3, left-lateral pole. The receptors shown here come from a man aged 35-49 years with primary liver carcinoma and hepatitis B virus infection.

This clonotype was seen just once. A junction end diverges from the germline sequence, so it may reflect a read error. This chain links TRBV11-3 with TRBJ1-1, with TRBD1 matching 7 bases. In germline, CDR1 is SGHNT, CDR2 YENEEA. This CDR3 is built from 13 residues. The CDR3 spells CASRSAGGTEASF. The CDR3 nucleotides are TGTGCCAGCAGATCAGCAGGGGGGACTGAAGCTTCCTTT.

Comment on this clonotype: The germline gene is not matched at one end of the junction; a read error may be the cause. This chain links TRBV5-5 with TRBJ2-5, with D hard to call. CDR3 length: 16 residues. CDR1 is SGHKS, CDR2 YYEKEE, per germline (reference sequence). The CDR3 here is CASSLRRQERQEAQYF. CDR3 sequence (DNA): TGTGCCAGCAGCTTGCGGCGCCAGGAGAGGCAAGAGGCCCAGTACTTC.

A note on this clonotype: An end of the junction differs from the germline gene, which may be a read error. The DNA for the CDR3 is TGCGCCAGCAGCCAGGGCAGCACTGAAGCTTCCTTT. Translating gives CASSQGSTEASF. V is TRBV4-1 and J is TRBJ1-1; D is undetermined. Germline CDR1 is MGHRA and CDR2 is YSYEKL. CDR3 length: 12 residues.

The rearrangement uses TRBV10-1 and TRBJ1-2; D remains ambiguous. This CDR3 is 14 amino acids long. The germline V and J ends were trimmed by 10 bases and 7 bases, with 22 bases remaining between them. Germline CDR1 reads WNHNN; CDR2 reads SYGVQD (reference sequence). The CDR3 DNA reads as TGCGCCACCGGTGATAGCTGGAGGAAAACTGGCTACACCTTC. Encoded protein: CATGDSWRKTGYTF.

The chain employs TRBV29-1 and TRBJ2-1; TRBD1 agrees at 10 bases. Germline CDR1 SQVTM, CDR2 ANQGSEA. This CDR3 region has 13 residues. The CDR3 sequence: CSVAWTGGLEQFF. The DNA of the CDR3 is TGCAGTGTAGCCTGGACAGGGGGTCTAGAGCAGTTCTTC.

As regards this clonotype: A read error may explain this, as a much larger clone is one base away. The rearrangement joins TRBV7-9 to TRBJ2-5, with D tentatively TRBD1 (7 bases). CDR3 size: 15 residues. Germline values: CDR1 SEHNR, CDR2 FQNEAQ (reference sequence). CDR3 nucleotide sequence: TGTGCCAGCAGCTTTGTAGGAGGGGGCGGAGAGACCCAGAACTTC. Translating gives CASSFVGGGGETQNF.

As for this clonotype: One end of the junction does not line up with germline, which may come from a read error. This chain connects TRBV29-1 to TRBJ2-3; TRBD2 might be the D (5 bases). Looked up from germline, CDR1 is SQVTM and CDR2 is ANQGSEA. The CDR3 contains 15 residues. This CDR3 is CSVEGSVESTDTHYF. The CDR3 DNA reads as TGCAGCGTTGAAGGTAGCGTGGAGAGCACAGATACGCATTATTTT.

The chain links TRBV7-9 to TRBJ2-1; TRBD2 might be the D (6 bases). The germline V gene encodes CDR1 SEHNR and CDR2 FQNEAQ (reference sequence). V gave up 3 bases and J gave up 12 bases, with 21 bases separating them. The CDR3 length is 15 residues. CDR3 in DNA: TGTGCCAGCAGCTTGAGAGGGGTCGGAGGGATTGGGCAGTTCTTC. This translates into CASSLRGVGGIGQFF. The whole variable domain, remainder taken from reference TRBV7-9 and TRBJ2-1, is DTGVSQNPRHKITKRGQNVTFRCDPISEHNRLYWYRQTLGQGPEFLTYFQNEAQLEKSRLLSDRFSAERPKGSFSTLEIQRTEQGDSAMYLCASSLRGVGGIGQFFGPGTRLTVL.

This clonotype was observed a single time. The junction differs from germline at one of its ends, possibly a read error. This CDR3 reads CVSSLETVNYGYTF. CDR3 in DNA: TGTGTCAGCAGCTTAGAAACAGTTAACTATGGCTACACCTTC. V and J are TRBV7-9 and TRBJ1-2; D unclear. Looked up from germline, CDR1 is SEHNR and CDR2 is FQNEAQ (reference sequence). The CDR3 contains 14 residues.

The chain joins TRBV11-2 to TRBJ1-2; D gene unclear. Germline V gene sequence: CDR1 SGHAT, CDR2 FQNNGV. This CDR3 comprises 17 residues. V was clipped by 5 bases and J by 2 bases, with 21 bases between them. The CDR3 is CASSHLNPLSGNYGYTF. The CDR3 nucleotides read TGTGCCAGCAGCCATCTGAACCCCCTCAGCGGGAACTATGGCTACACCTTC.

This clonotype was picked up a small number of times. One end of the junction is discordant with germline, which a read error may explain. The chain has TRBV10-3 and TRBJ1-1; 7 bases align to TRBD1. The CDR3 consists of 15 residues. Germline lookup yields CDR1 ENHRY and CDR2 SYGVKD. The chain's CDR3 is CAITRGTAMNAEAFF. CDR3 coding DNA: TGTGCCATCACTAGAGGGACAGCCATGAACGCTGAAGCTTTCTTT.

As concerns this clonotype: The CDR3 end shows no conserved phenylalanine or tryptophan, and so a read error is likely. CDR3 amino acids: CASSLTDGACVQYL. DNA of the CDR3: TGTGCCAGCAGCTTAACCGACGGAGCCTGCGTGCAGTACTTA. The V call is TRBV11-2, the J call TRBJ2-7; the D is unclear. Per the germline V gene, CDR1 is SGHAT and CDR2 is FQNNGV. There are 14 residues in the CDR3. V lost 2 bases and J 9 bases, leaving 17 bases between the germline ends.

A word on this clonotype: An end of the junction does not agree with germline; a read error may underlie this. The CDR3 nucleotides read TGTGTCAGTAGCCCAGTCCGGAGCCAGACCTACGAGCGGTACTTC. The encoded protein is CVSSPVRSQTYERYF. V gene TRBV11-2 combines with J gene TRBJ2-7, with D hard to call. Looked up from germline, CDR1 is SGHAT and CDR2 is FQNNGV. The CDR3 covers 15 residues.

Points on this clonotype: A much larger clone is a single base away; this may be a read error. The chain recombines TRBV30 with TRBJ2-1; 7 positions match TRBD2. The CDR3 has 13 amino acids. Trimming cost V 2 bases and J 5 bases; bases outside gene matches: 3. CDR1 and CDR2 (germline): GTSNPN, SVGIG (reference sequence). CDR3 loop: CAWSPSGDNEQFF. The CDR3 region has the DNA TGTGCCTGGAGTCCCAGCGGGGACAATGAGCAGTTCTTC.

This clonotype was recorded only once. The germline gene is not matched at one end of the junction; a read error may be the cause. The V call is TRBV4-2, the J call TRBJ2-5; D gene ambiguous. The germline V gene has CDR1 LGHNA and CDR2 YNFKEQ. The CDR3 contains 15 residues. The DNA for the CDR3 is TGTCCCAGCAGCCAAGATAGACCGTCTCAAGAGACCCAGTACTTC. Translating it yields CPSSQDRPSQETQYF.

This clonotype was observed many times. The chain is built from TRBV5-1 and TRBJ2-5, with D possibly TRBD2 on 6 matching bases. With 0 bases removed from V and 5 bases from J, the gap between germline ends came to 11 bases. Germline V gives CDR1 SGHRS, CDR2 YFSETQ. This CDR3 spans 14 amino acids. The CDR3 region is CASSLVGGDETQYF. CDR3 nucleotide sequence: TGCGCCAGCAGCTTGGTCGGCGGGGACGAGACCCAGTACTTC.

As for this clonotype: It is likely a read error, because the conserved phenylalanine at the end of the CDR3 is missing. The limits of the CDR3 on the DNA are not certain, so only TCRdb's listed CDR3 is given. V and J are TRBV12-3 or TRBV12-4 and TRBJ2-7; the D call in the table, TRBD1, was not verified against the DNA. The CDR3 spans 12 amino acids, including both terminal residues. The chain's CDR3 is CASSFQGAVHYL.

The chain links TRBV5-1 to TRBJ1-4; possible D gene TRBD1, 6 bases. CDR1 is SGHRS and CDR2 is YFSETQ in the germline V gene. V was clipped by 3 bases and J by 0 bases, with 12 bases between them. The CDR3 extends over 16 amino acids. The CDR3 sequence is CASSYGGGATNEKLFF. DNA of the CDR3: TGCGCCAGCAGCTATGGGGGGGGCGCAACTAATGAAAAACTGTTTTTT.

A note on this clonotype: One end of the junction fails to match germline, which may point to a read error. This chain connects TRBV4-1 to TRBJ2-1; 8 bases map to TRBD1. The CDR3 runs to 16 residues. Looked up from germline, CDR1 is MGHRA and CDR2 is YSYEKL. CDR3 region: CASGHSQGANYNEQFF. The DNA of the CDR3 is TGCGCCAGCGGCCATTCGCAGGGGGCGAATTATAATGAGCAGTTCTTC.

This clonotype has just a few counts. A much larger clone sits a single nucleotide away, making a read error possible. This CDR3 is CAWSVRGTEELFF. The CDR3 bases are TGTGCCTGGAGTGTCCGGGGTACTGAAGAACTGTTTTTT. The V and J genes are TRBV30 and TRBJ1-4; D remains ambiguous. The CDR3 sequence is 13 residues long. Per the germline V gene, CDR1 is GTSNPN and CDR2 is SVGIG (reference sequence).

Comment on this clonotype: One junction end does not reproduce the germline sequence, and a read error may be involved. The rearrangement links TRBV5-4 to TRBJ2-5; 10 nucleotides line up with TRBD2. Looked up from germline, CDR1 is SGHNT and CDR2 is YYREEE (reference sequence). The CDR3 is 16 residues long. CDR3 amino acids: CDSSTLSGRLQETQYF. The CDR3 DNA is TGTGACAGCAGCACTCTTAGCGGGAGGCTTCAAGAGACCCAGTACTTC. The full variable domain, its missing parts supplied by reference TRBV5-4 and TRBJ2-5, is ETGVTQSPTHLIKTRGQQVTLRCSSQSGHNTVSWYQQALGQGPQFIFQYYREEENGRGNFPPRFSGLQFPNYSSELNVNALELDDSALYLCDSSTLSGRLQETQYFGPGTRLLVL.

Remarks on this clonotype: The germline gene is not matched at one end of the junction; a read error may be the cause. V and J are TRBV29-1 and TRBJ2-5; 7 bases map to TRBD2. CDR3 length equals 13 residues. CDR1 and CDR2 (germline): SQVTM, ANQGSEA. The CDR3 coding sequence is TGCAGTGTTGGTGGGAGGGCCGCTGAGATCCAGCACTTC. Translated, it gives CSVGGRAAEIQHF.

On this clonotype: This may be a read error: a much more frequent sequence differs by one nucleotide. The DNA of the CDR3 is TGTGCCAGCAGCGTCTCATGGGGAGATGGGATCGACACCCAGTACTTC. As protein: CASSVSWGDGIDTQYF. The V and J genes are TRBV25-1 and TRBJ2-5; D is possibly TRBD2 (5 bases). CDR1 MGHDK and CDR2 SYGVNS come from the germline V gene. V dropped 6 bases and J dropped 8 bases, with 25 bases sitting between them. The CDR3 runs to 16 residues.

The chain is built from TRBV9 and TRBJ1-5; no definite D call. V dropped 0 bases and J dropped 7 bases, with 8 bases sitting between them. The CDR3 contains 13 residues. Germline V CDR1 and CDR2: SGDLS, YYNGEE. The CDR3 is CASSVVEGQPQHF. The CDR3 DNA sequence: TGTGCCAGCAGCGTAGTGGAGGGACAGCCCCAGCATTTT.

In the case of this clonotype: One end of the junction is discordant with germline, which a read error may explain. This sequence joins TRBV7-9 and TRBJ2-1, with a tentative D call TRBD2 (7 bases). In germline, CDR1 is SEHNR, CDR2 FQNEAQ (reference sequence). CDR3 length: 18 amino acids. The CDR3: CVSSLRPSQGRGANEEFF. The CDR3 coding sequence is TGTGTCAGCAGCTTACGCCCCTCGCAGGGGAGGGGAGCCAATGAGGAGTTCTTC.

This clonotype was counted only a few times. A much larger clone differs by one base, so this may be a read error. The chain is built from TRBV5-1 and TRBJ2-7; a possible D gene is TRBD2 (6 bases). The CDR3 is made up of 15 amino acids. V dropped 4 bases and J dropped 3 bases, with 17 bases sitting between them. Germline lookup yields CDR1 SGHRS and CDR2 YFSETQ. DNA of the CDR3: TGCGCCAGCAGCGACTCTTGGGGGGTAAACTACGAGCAGTACTTC. Residues: CASSDSWGVNYEQYF.

A word on this clonotype: Since a much larger clone is just one base distant, this may be a read error. The chain couples TRBV11-2 to TRBJ2-5, with 8 bases matching TRBD2. The CDR3 consists of 14 residues. Germline-derived CDR1 and CDR2 are SGHAT and FQNNGV. The CDR3 sequence is CASNLTGGPETQYF. CDR3 nucleotide sequence: TGCGCCAGCAACTTGACGGGAGGGCCGGAGACCCAGTACTTC.

Concerning this clonotype itself: The junction departs from germline at one end; a sequencing error may be responsible. The chain recombines TRBV2 with TRBJ2-7; 7 positions match TRBD2. CDR3 length: 15 residues. CDR1 and CDR2 (germline): SNHLY, FYNNEI. In DNA, the CDR3 is TGTGCGAGCAGCGGGACTTCCGATAGGGCCTACGAGCAGTACTTC. This sequence encodes CASSGTSDRAYEQYF.

This clonotype was counted at least ten times. This chain connects TRBV30 to TRBJ1-1; D perhaps matches TRBD1 (6 bases). CDR1 and CDR2 (germline): GTSNPN, SVGIG (reference sequence). The CDR3 has 13 residues. Trimming took off 3 bases at V and 3 bases at J, with 11 bases between the two ends. This CDR3 reads CAWRPKGDTEAFF. CDR3 DNA: TGTGCCTGGAGGCCTAAGGGGGACACTGAAGCTTTCTTT. Drawing the rest from reference TRBV30 and TRBJ1-1, the complete variable domain is SQTIHQWPATLVQPVGSPLSLECTVEGTSNPNLYWYRQAAGRGLQLLFYSVGIGQISSEVPQNLSASRPQDRQFILSSKKLLLSDSGFYLCAWRPKGDTEAFFGQGTRLTVV.

Comments on this clonotype: A much larger clone differs from this one at a single base, so this may be a read error. In DNA, the CDR3 is TGTGCCAACAGCCCTTACAAGCTGGGAGGGAACTATGGCTACACCTTC. Its translation is CANSPYKLGGNYGYTF. The chain uses TRBV7-9 and TRBJ1-2; D call uncertain. The V gene's germline CDR1 is SEHNR and CDR2 FQNEAQ (reference sequence). This CDR3 has 16 residues.